This passage covers 27 T cell receptor beta chains from one sample sequenced in a study of fetal regulatory T cell absence and autoimmunity. Sequenced by immunoSEQ multiplex PCR; TCRdb stores in-frame clones only, minus some. Here the sample spans about 95,000 clones, less than 80% being singletons. The sample was pancreas tissue. Source of these receptors: a male donor with IPEX syndrome.

The CDR3 loop reads CASSEAGAGGYTF. The CDR3 coding sequence is TGTGCCAGCAGTGAAGCAGGGGCGGGGGGCTACACCTTC. The chain recombines TRBV25-1 with TRBJ1-2; TRBD1 is a possible D gene (6 bases). The CDR3 length is 13 residues. The V end lost 2 bases, the J end lost 8 bases, and 12 bases lay between the germline ends. Germline V gives CDR1 MGHDK, CDR2 SYGVNS.

The gene calls are TRBV6-1 and TRBJ2-3, with D possibly TRBD1 on 6 matching bases. The CDR3 covers 14 residues. The V gene's germline CDR1 is MNHNS and CDR2 SASEGT. V dropped 2 bases and J dropped 3 bases, with 9 bases sitting between them. CDR3 sequence reads: CASSERTGTDTQYF. The CDR3 DNA is TGTGCCAGCAGTGAACGTACAGGGACAGATACGCAGTATTTT.

This clone was seen once. The chain links TRBV4-2 to TRBJ2-3, with no clear D. This CDR3 spans 15 amino acids. Deletions cut 3 bases from V and 0 bases from J, with 10 bases between. CDR1 LGHNA and CDR2 YNFKEQ come from the germline V gene. In nucleotides, the CDR3 is TGTGCCAGCAGCCAGGAATACCCGAGCACAGATACGCAGTATTTT. Its translation: CASSQEYPSTDTQYF.

The rearrangement uses TRBV9 and TRBJ1-2, with D possibly TRBD1 on 6 matching bases. Between the trimmed V and J ends, which lost 0 bases and 3 bases, there was a span of 15 bases. This CDR3 is 16 amino acids long. Looked up from germline, CDR1 is SGDLS and CDR2 is YYNGEE. Here the CDR3 reads CASSVGARDNYYGYTF. The CDR3 DNA reads as TGTGCCAGCAGCGTAGGGGCTAGGGACAACTACTATGGCTACACCTTC.

The CDR3 DNA sequence: TGTGCCAGCAAAGGAAGCTCTTATGGCTACACCTTC. Translation: CASKGSSYGYTF. This sequence joins TRBV7-2 and TRBJ1-2; D remains ambiguous. V gave up 7 bases and J gave up 5 bases, with 11 bases separating them. Germline V CDR1 and CDR2: SGHTA, FQGNSA. CDR3 length equals 12 residues.

CDR3 residues: CASSQEVPMDTGELFF. CDR3 DNA sequence: TGTGCCAGCAGCCAAGAGGTCCCAATGGATACCGGGGAGCTGTTTTTT. V is TRBV4-2 and J is TRBJ2-2; D gene uncertain. CDR3 length: 16 residues. The germline V gene has CDR1 LGHNA and CDR2 YNFKEQ. Trimming took 0 bases from V and 5 from J, leaving 13 bases between them.

The DNA of the CDR3 is TGTGCCAGCAGCAAAGGTCCGACTAGCGGGAGCACAGATACGCAGTATTTT. It specifies CASSKGPTSGSTDTQYF. The genes are TRBV21-1 and TRBJ2-3; the table's D gene call, TRBD2, was not cross checked with the DNA. TRBV21-1 constitutes a pseudogene. This CDR3 region has 17 residues.

The rearrangement joins TRBV4-1 to TRBJ2-5; 13 bases fit TRBD2. Per germline, CDR1 MGHRA and CDR2 YSYEKL. This CDR3 comprises 15 residues. Germline trimming cut 4 bases from V and 1 base from J; bases unmatched to any gene: 0. The CDR3 DNA sequence: TGCGCCAGCAGCCGGACTAGCGGGAGCCAAGAGACCCAGTACTTC. Translated, it gives CASSRTSGSQETQYF.

The gene calls are TRBV5-1 and TRBJ2-1; weak D call: TRBD2 (5 bases). Germline V lookup: CDR1 SGHRS, CDR2 YFSETQ. The V gene lost 3 bases and the J gene lost 3 bases, with 10 bases spanning the gap. The CDR3 runs to 14 residues. The CDR3 region has the DNA TGCGCCAGCAGCTCCCCGACTAACTACAATGAGCAGTTCTTC. It encodes CASSSPTNYNEQFF.

The chain recombines TRBV4-3 with TRBJ1-5; unclear D gene. CDR1 and CDR2 (germline): LGHNA, YSLEER. V was cut by 0 bases and J by 0 bases, with 9 bases left in between. This CDR3 region has 16 residues. CDR3 sequence reads: CASSQEIGYSNQPQHF. Written as DNA, the CDR3 is TGCGCCAGCAGCCAAGAGATCGGTTATAGCAATCAGCCCCAGCATTTT.

This chain links TRBV30 with TRBJ2-1, with a possible D match to TRBD1 (5 bases). V dropped 3 bases and J dropped 3 bases, with 15 bases sitting between them. CDR3 length: 15 residues. Germline CDR1 is GTSNPN and CDR2 is SVGIG (reference sequence). CDR3 in DNA: TGTGCCTGGAGATCCCGACAGACCCTCTACAATGAGCAGTTCTTC. Amino acids: CAWRSRQTLYNEQFF.

The chain links TRBV2 to TRBJ2-1; D may be TRBD2 (5 bases). The CDR3 contains 16 residues. Germline CDR1 is SNHLY and CDR2 is FYNNEI. V lost 5 bases and J lost 0, with 14 bases in between. CDR3 residues: CASSRTQHRSYNEQFF. DNA of the CDR3: TGTGCCAGCAGTCGGACTCAGCATCGCTCCTACAATGAGCAGTTCTTC.

CDR3 DNA: TGTGCCAGCAGCTTTGGGTATGACCCTGAAGCTTTCTTT. Translated: CASSFGYDPEAFF. The V gene is TRBV7-9, the J gene TRBJ1-1; D remains unclear. The V and J ends lost 3 bases and 6 bases respectively, with 11 bases between them. In germline, CDR1 is SEHNR, CDR2 FQNEAQ (reference sequence). This CDR3 contains 13 residues.

The rearrangement links TRBV10-3 to TRBJ2-1; TRBD2 matches 9 bases. CDR3 size: 14 residues. J was trimmed by 8 bases and V by 3 bases; bases with no gene match: 5. Germline V CDR1 and CDR2: ENHRY, SYGVKD. The CDR3 region is CAISDRGTSHEQFF. Written as DNA, the CDR3 is TGTGCCATCAGTGATCGAGGGACTAGCCATGAGCAGTTCTTC.

The genes are TRBV5-1 and TRBJ1-2; the D gene is possibly TRBD1 (5 bases). The germline CDR1 and CDR2 sequences are SGHRS and YFSETQ. Trimming stripped 0 bases from V and 4 bases from J, with 13 bases between. This CDR3 has 15 amino acids. This CDR3 is CASSLDPGFPYGYTF. CDR3 DNA sequence: TGCGCCAGCAGCTTGGATCCAGGGTTCCCCTATGGCTACACCTTC.

J is TRBJ2-1 and V is TRBV7-8; unclear D gene. Germline V lookup: CDR1 SGHVS, CDR2 FQNEAQ. V shed 1 base and J shed 0 bases, with 13 bases lying between them. CDR3 length: 17 amino acids. DNA for the CDR3: TGTGCCAGCAGCTTAGGTAAAGCTCAGCGCTCCTACAATGAGCAGTTCTTC. Protein: CASSLGKAQRSYNEQFF. Full variable domain (missing parts from reference TRBV7-8 and TRBJ2-1): GAGVSQSPRYKVAKRGQDVALRCDPISGHVSLFWYQQALGQGPEFLTYFQNEAQLDKSGLPSDRFFAERPEGSVSTLKIQRTQQEDSAVYLCASSLGKAQRSYNEQFFGPGTRLTVL.

The chain links TRBV7-2 to TRBJ1-1; D ambiguous. The germline V gene encodes CDR1 SGHTA and CDR2 FQGNSA. The V end was cut by 1 base, the J end by 1 base, with 10 bases between. The CDR3 length is 15 residues. Here the CDR3 DNA reads TGTGCCAGCAGCTTAGGACCAGCGAGGAACACTGAAGCTTTCTTT. Its protein is CASSLGPARNTEAFF.

The chain combines TRBV7-9 with TRBJ2-7; 9 bases are shared with TRBD1. Germline V gene sequence: CDR1 SEHNR, CDR2 FQNEAQ (reference sequence). V was pared by 5 bases and J by 3 bases, with 8 bases of the junction left unmatched. The CDR3 has 15 residues. The CDR3 region has the DNA TGTGCCAGCAGCGGGTTCTTGGACAGGGGCTACGAGCAGTACTTC. It codes for CASSGFLDRGYEQYF.

The CDR3 DNA reads as TGTGCCAGCAGCCTCACAGGGGGCGAAGGCTACACCTTC. Its protein product is CASSLTGGEGYTF. V is TRBV14 and J is TRBJ1-2, with 9 bases that match TRBD1. V lost 4 bases, J lost 8 bases, and 5 bases stayed unmatched. CDR1 SGHDN and CDR2 FVKESK come from the germline V gene. The CDR3 spans 13 residues.

This clone was observed a single time. This chain joins TRBV4-2 and TRBJ2-5; D unclear. V was pared by 5 bases and J by 2 bases, with 6 bases between. Germline-derived CDR1 and CDR2 are LGHNA and YNFKEQ. CDR3 size: 12 residues. CDR3 region: CASSGGQETQYF. DNA of the CDR3: TGTGCCAGCAGCGGCGGTCAAGAGACCCAGTACTTC.

In this sample, this clone turned up a few times. The V call is TRBV2, the J call TRBJ2-7, with 8 nucleotides matching TRBD2. The CDR3 runs 12 residues. From germline, CDR1 is SNHLY and CDR2 FYNNEI. DNA for the CDR3: TGTGCCAGCAGTGACTACAGGCGGGGGGTTCCTGTC. This sequence encodes CASSDYRRGVPV.

The sample holds a few counts of this clone. The chain recombines TRBV14 with TRBJ2-7; no clear D. Germline CDR1 and CDR2: SGHDN and FVKESK. There are 13 residues in the CDR3. Trimming stripped 8 bases from V and 3 bases from J, with 14 bases between. CDR3 nucleotide sequence: TGTGCCAGCTTTCCAGCGTGGGTCTACGAGCAGTACTTC. Translation gives CASFPAWVYEQYF.

This chain connects TRBV11-2 to TRBJ2-3; D is unclear. Germline V gene sequence: CDR1 SGHAT, CDR2 FQNNGV. Trimming shortened V by 5 bases and J by 2 bases, and 11 bases separated the two germline ends. This CDR3 region has 14 residues. CDR3 bases: TGTGCCAGCAGCCCCCTTCCGAACACAGATACGCAGTATTTT. Protein: CASSPLPNTDTQYF.

The chain employs TRBV29-1 and TRBJ2-1; weak D call: TRBD2 (5 bases). Germline values: CDR1 SQVTM, CDR2 ANQGSEA. This CDR3 contains 11 residues. CDR3 coding DNA: TGCCTCTACAGTGAGGGCAATGAGCAGTTCTTC. It codes for CLYSEGNEQFF.

The chain joins TRBV9 to TRBJ2-6; D unresolved. The CDR3 is 13 residues long. V lost 2 bases and J lost 2, with 2 bases in between. The germline gives CDR1 SGDLS, CDR2 YYNGEE. The CDR3 region has the DNA TGTGCCAGCAGCGTCCCTGGGGCCAACGTCCTGACTTTC. This encodes CASSVPGANVLTF.

The CDR3 DNA is TGTGCCAGCAGCCCCGACAGCCAAGAGACCCAGTACTTC. This codes for CASSPDSQETQYF. The chain recombines TRBV7-9 with TRBJ2-5, with D possibly matching TRBD1 (5 bases). Germline loops: CDR1 SEHNR, CDR2 FQNEAQ (reference sequence). The ends were cut back, 5 bases at V and 1 base at J, with 8 bases in the middle. CDR3 size: 13 residues.

The chain recombines TRBV6-1 with TRBJ2-2; 9 nucleotides line up with TRBD1. Germline V CDR1 and CDR2: MNHNS, SASEGT. The CDR3 consists of 15 residues. Trimming cost V 10 bases and J 7 bases; bases outside gene matches: 13. The CDR3 coding sequence is TGTGCCACCCATGGGGGGACAGGGAAGGGCGGGGAGCTGTTTTTT. Its protein is CATHGGTGKGGELFF.